A selection of T cell receptor beta chains follows, all from one sample in a study of cytomegalovirus exposure and HLA in healthy donors. Only in-frame clones appear in the TCRdb table, and some are missing; sequencing was by immunoSEQ multiplex PCR. The specimen's table records about 44,000 clones. Sequences were obtained from PBMCs. These receptor sequences come from a male donor in good health and CMV-seronegative. CDR3s include the opening cysteine and the closing phenylalanine or tryptophan. Each record gives: D gene, J gene, V gene, CDR3 DNA, CDR3 protein. A D gene is named only where the DNA matches it firmly.

>.|TRBJ2-5|TRBV27
TGTGCCAGTCAACGCCTGGGACATCTCCAAGAGACCCAGTACTTC
CASQRLGHLQETQYF
>.|TRBJ2-2|TRBV5-4
TGTGCCAGCAGCCGAAGCCAGAACACCGGGGAGCTGTTTTTT
CASSRSQNTGELFF
>TRBD1|TRBJ2-1|TRBV11-2
TGTGCCAGCAGCTTACGGGGAGTGGGACAGGGGCGAGGTGAGCAGTTCTTC
CASSLRGVGQGRGEQFF
>.|TRBJ1-1|TRBV5-6
TGTGCCAGCAGACCGTCGGGGTCGAACACTGAAGCTTTCTTT
CASRPSGSNTEAFF
>TRBD1|TRBJ1-1|TRBV4-3
TGCGCCAGCAGCCAAGATTCAGGGGGGACTGAAGCTTTCTTT
CASSQDSGGTEAFF
>.|TRBJ2-1|TRBV7-9
TGTGCCAGCCGACTAGTTCAGGATGAGCAGTTCTTC
CASRLVQDEQFF
>TRBD2|TRBJ2-7|TRBV7-9
TGTGCCAGCAGCTCCGCGGGACTAGCGGGAGGTGAGCAGTACTTC
CASSSAGLAGGEQYF
>.|TRBJ1-5|TRBV10-2
TGCGCCAGCAGGAAAGCGGGGGGGGCTCAGCCCCAGCATTTT
CASRKAGGAQPQHF
>TRBD2|TRBJ2-1|TRBV4-3
TGCGCCAGCAGCCAAGATCGAGGGCGGATAGCGGGAGGGGTGAATGAGCAGTTCTTC
CASSQDRGRIAGGVNEQFF
>TRBD2|TRBJ2-3|TRBV4-1
TGCGCCAGCAGCCCCTTTACCGCGGGAGGTACAGATACGCAGTATTTT
CASSPFTAGGTDTQYF
>TRBD1|TRBJ1-1|TRBV2
TGTGCCAGCACCCAGACAGGGGGGAACACTGAAGCTTTCTTT
CASTQTGGNTEAFF
>TRBD1|TRBJ2-1|TRBV10-1
TGCGCCAGCAGTGGGGGCCTTCGGGACAGGGTCCTCTTTAGGCAGTTCTTC
CASSGGLRDRVLFRQFF
>TRBD1|TRBJ1-4|TRBV7-9
TGTGCCAGCAGCTCAGGGACAGCCCCAAATGAAAAACTGTTTTTT
CASSSGTAPNEKLFF
>TRBD1|TRBJ2-7|TRBV7-2
TGTGCCAGCAGGCAGGGACAGTGGTCCCACGAGCAGTACTTC
CASRQGQWSHEQYF
>TRBD1|TRBJ1-4|TRBV9
TGTGCCAGCAGCGTAGAGGGCACGGGACAGAATGAAAAACTGTTTTTT
CASSVEGTGQNEKLFF
>TRBD1|TRBJ1-2|TRBV18
TGTGCCAGCTCACCCGCCAGACAGGGGGGTTATGGCTACACCTTC
CASSPARQGGYGYTF
>TRBD2|TRBJ2-5|TRBV10-1
TGCGCCAGCAGTGATGGCGGGAGTAAGGAGACCCAGTACTTC
CASSDGGSKETQYF
>.|TRBJ1-2|TRBV5-4
TGTGCCAGCAGCTTGGCCAGTCGGGGGGGCCGGGGGGGCTACACCTTC
CASSLASRGGRGGYTF
>.|TRBJ1-2|TRBV4-3
TGCGCCAGCAGCCAAGATCCGGCAGGGAGGGACTATGGCTACACCTTC
CASSQDPAGRDYGYTF
>.|TRBJ2-1|TRBV9
TGTGCCAGCAGCGCCCGGAGCTACAATGAGCAGTTCTTC
CASSARSYNEQFF
>.|TRBJ2-5|TRBV7-2
TGTGCCAGCAGCTTAGGAGGCGCCGACGGGGAGACCCAGTACTTC
CASSLGGADGETQYF
>.|TRBJ1-5|TRBV6-5
TGTGCCAGCAGGTCCCAACAGGGTTTCAATCAGCCCCAGCATTTT
CASRSQQGFNQPQHF
>TRBD2|TRBJ2-3|TRBV9
TGTGCCAGCAGCGTAGCGGGACTAGCAGGGACGCAGTATTTT
CASSVAGLAGTQYF
>TRBD1|TRBJ2-7|TRBV25-1
TGTGCCAGCGCTGTGGGGACAGGGAGGTACGAGCAGTACTTC
CASAVGTGRYEQYF
>.|TRBJ2-3|TRBV11-3
TGTGCCAGCAGCTTAGATAACAGGCCAGATACGCAGTATTTT
CASSLDNRPDTQYF
>.|TRBJ1-4|TRBV18
TGTGCCAGCTCACCCCCGGGAGGGAGCCAAGAAAAACTGTTTTTT
CASSPPGGSQEKLFF
>.|TRBJ1-1|TRBV25-1
TGTGCCAGCAGCGATCCGGGACATAGGAACACTGAAGCTTTCTTT
CASSDPGHRNTEAFF
>TRBD1|TRBJ1-5|TRBV5-6
TGTGCCAGCAGCCGACAGGGGGTCCATCAGCCCCAGCATTTT
CASSRQGVHQPQHF
>.|TRBJ1-2|TRBV4-3
TGCGCCAGCAGCCAGGGAGGCGGTGGCTACACCTTC
CASSQGGGGYTF
>TRBD1|TRBJ2-7|TRBV4-1
TGCGCCAGCAGCCGCGGACAGGGCCCCTCCTACGAGCAGTACTTC
CASSRGQGPSYEQYF
>.|TRBJ2-1|TRBV5-1
TGCGCCAGCAGCCACGATTCTAGCTCCTACAATGAGCAGTTCTTC
CASSHDSSSYNEQFF
>.|TRBJ2-5|TRBV15
TGTGCCACCAGCAGATCCCGCGGGGAGACCCAGTACTTC
CATSRSRGETQYF
>.|TRBJ2-7|TRBV6-5
TGTGCCAGCAGTTACGGTCAGGGTCCCTACGAGCAGTACTTC
CASSYGQGPYEQYF
>TRBD1|TRBJ2-7|TRBV2
TGTGCCAGCAGTGTCCCGGGACAGGGGGCTAGCGGGCCCTACGAGCAGTACTTC
CASSVPGQGASGPYEQYF
>TRBD2|TRBJ2-5|TRBV28
TGTGCCAGCAGGACTCGGCAGCGGGGCCGAGAGACCCAGTACTTC
CASRTRQRGRETQYF
>.|TRBJ2-1|TRBV9
TGTGCCAGCAGCCCCTCTACAGGGAGCTACAATGAGCAGTTCTTC
CASSPSTGSYNEQFF
>.|TRBJ1-2|TRBV6-1
TGTGCCAGCAGTAGCGGGAGTTCGCGTTATGGCTACACCTTC
CASSSGSSRYGYTF
>.|TRBJ1-1|TRBV7-6
TGTGCCACACCCCCCACCGGTCACCCGTCGGGAGCACTGAACACTGAAGCTTTCTTT
CATPPTGHPSGALNTEAFF
>.|TRBJ1-5|TRBV7-2
TGTGCCAGCAGCACCAACGGGGGGAATCAGCCCCAGCATTTT
CASSTNGGNQPQHF
>TRBD2|TRBJ2-7|TRBV7-9
TGTGCCAGCAGCCCCTCCCGGGAGGAAATCCACGAGCAGTACTTC
CASSPSREEIHEQYF
>TRBD2|TRBJ2-3|TRBV6-5
TGTGCCAGCAGCCTTGGACTAGCCGCAGATACGCAGTATTTT
CASSLGLAADTQYF
>.|TRBJ2-3|TRBV28
TGTGCCAGCAGTTTGTATTCCCGGGTCCCAGATACGCAGTATTTT
CASSLYSRVPDTQYF
>.|TRBJ1-4|TRBV27
TGTGCCAGCGGTAGAGGGAGGGGTGAAAAACTGTTTTTT
CASGRGRGEKLFF
>.|TRBJ2-2|TRBV7-7
TGTGCTAGCAGCTTAGTCCCAGGGGCTTTTGGGGAGCTGTTTTTT
CASSLVPGAFGELFF
>TRBD1|TRBJ1-2|TRBV28
TGTGCCAGCAGTTTTGGGGACAGGAACTATGGCTACACCTTC
CASSFGDRNYGYTF
>.|TRBJ2-1|TRBV27
TGTGCCAGCACCTCCTGGGACATTAGCTCCTACAATGAGCAGTTCTTC
CASTSWDISSYNEQFF
>.|TRBJ1-6|TRBV4-1
TGCGCCAGCAGCCAAGATCCACCGGAGAGCTCCTATAATTCACCCCTCCACTTT
CASSQDPPESSYNSPLHF
>.|TRBJ2-5|TRBV7-9
TGTGCCAGCAGCTTAGTCACTAGCTGGCAGACCCAGTACTTC
CASSLVTSWQTQYF